Listed below are T cell receptor beta chains from one sample, sequenced in a study of T cell changes during pregnancy in multiple sclerosis. TCRdb's table, derived via immunoSEQ multiplex PCR, lists solely in-frame clones and lacks some. This sample has about 50,000 clones, with about 93% found just once. The source was CD4+ T cells from peripheral blood mononuclear cells, collected in the second trimester of pregnancy. Receptors were obtained from a female donor with multiple sclerosis, enrolled in a pregnancy study. CDR3s include the opening cysteine and the closing phenylalanine or tryptophan. A D gene is named only where the DNA matches it firmly. The size entry is marked missing in some rows and otherwise reads once, few, many or a size class.

clone_size: .
d_call: .
j_call: TRBJ2-2
v_call: TRBV7-6
cdr3_nt: TGTGCCAGCAGCTTGCCGGGGGTCCTTGCCGGGGAGCTGTTTTTT
cdr3_aa: CASSLPGVLAGELFF

clone_size: .
d_call: .
j_call: TRBJ1-4
v_call: TRBV10-2
cdr3_nt: TGCGCCAGCAGTGGAGGACGGGGGAAAGGTGAAAAACTGTTTTTT
cdr3_aa: CASSGGRGKGEKLFF

clone_size: .
d_call: TRBD1
j_call: TRBJ1-1
v_call: TRBV6-5
cdr3_nt: TGTGCCAGCAGTTACCGGACAGGGGATACTGAAGCTTTCTTT
cdr3_aa: CASSYRTGDTEAFF

clone_size: .
d_call: .
j_call: TRBJ2-6
v_call: TRBV6-6
cdr3_nt: TGTGCCAGCAGACGAACTGACTCTGGGGCCAACGTCCTGACTTTC
cdr3_aa: CASRRTDSGANVLTF

clone_size: .
d_call: .
j_call: TRBJ1-1
v_call: TRBV4-2
cdr3_nt: TGTGCCAGCAGCCAAGATGGGGGGTACGCTGAAGCTTTCTTT
cdr3_aa: CASSQDGGYAEAFF

clone_size: .
d_call: TRBD1
j_call: TRBJ2-3
v_call: TRBV28
cdr3_nt: TGTGCCGGATCGAACAGGGGGCGCGTCACAGATACGCAGTATTTT
cdr3_aa: CAGSNRGRVTDTQYF

clone_size: .
d_call: .
j_call: TRBJ1-1
v_call: TRBV5-4
cdr3_nt: TGTGCCAGCAGCAACGAACCGACAGGTGAAGCTTTCTTT
cdr3_aa: CASSNEPTGEAFF

clone_size: .
d_call: TRBD2
j_call: TRBJ2-1
v_call: TRBV15
cdr3_nt: TGTGCCACCAGCAGAGACGGCGGGACCAGCGGGGGGGCGGGTCATGAGCAGTTCTTC
cdr3_aa: CATSRDGGTSGGAGHEQFF

clone_size: .
d_call: .
j_call: TRBJ1-2
v_call: TRBV9
cdr3_nt: TGTGCCAGCAGCGTAGCCCCGGGGACTGCCCCTAACTATGGCTACACCTTC
cdr3_aa: CASSVAPGTAPNYGYTF

clone_size: once
d_call: .
j_call: TRBJ2-5
v_call: TRBV7-2
cdr3_nt: TGTGCCAGCAGCCTCCTCGGAGCGGTAGAGACCCAGTACTTC
cdr3_aa: CASSLLGAVETQYF

clone_size: .
d_call: TRBD1
j_call: TRBJ2-1
v_call: TRBV5-1
cdr3_nt: TGCGCCAGCAGCTTGGGGGGTGATGGGGACAGGGGGTTCTTC
cdr3_aa: CASSLGGDGDRGFF

clone_size: .
d_call: TRBD1
j_call: TRBJ1-5
v_call: TRBV15
cdr3_nt: TGTGCCACCAGCAGAGTACAGGGGAATCAGCCCCAGCATTTT
cdr3_aa: CATSRVQGNQPQHF

clone_size: .
d_call: .
j_call: TRBJ2-1
v_call: TRBV6-6
cdr3_nt: TGTGCCAGCTCCGGGGGATCTTGGGAGCAGTTCTTC
cdr3_aa: CASSGGSWEQFF

clone_size: once
d_call: .
j_call: TRBJ2-1
v_call: TRBV7-2
cdr3_nt: TGTGCCAGCAGCTTAGCGGCCCAGAAAGCGGTCAATGAGCAGTTCTTC
cdr3_aa: CASSLAAQKAVNEQFF

clone_size: .
d_call: .
j_call: TRBJ1-5
v_call: TRBV7-9
cdr3_nt: TGTGCCAGCAGCTTAGACCGGGGGGTGGATCAGCCCCAGCATTTT
cdr3_aa: CASSLDRGVDQPQHF

clone_size: once
d_call: TRBD1
j_call: TRBJ2-7
v_call: TRBV18
cdr3_nt: TGTGCCAGCTCACCTCGGACAGGGGAAGGCTACGAGCAGTACTTC
cdr3_aa: CASSPRTGEGYEQYF

clone_size: .
d_call: .
j_call: TRBJ1-3
v_call: TRBV11-2
cdr3_nt: TGTGCCAGCAGCTTAGTGGTGCAGGGAAACACCATATATTTT
cdr3_aa: CASSLVVQGNTIYF

clone_size: .
d_call: .
j_call: TRBJ1-1
v_call: TRBV11-3
cdr3_nt: TGTGCCAGCAGCCCGCGGCAGGGAGGAACTGAAGCTTTCTTT
cdr3_aa: CASSPRQGGTEAFF

clone_size: .
d_call: TRBD1
j_call: TRBJ1-5
v_call: TRBV19
cdr3_nt: TGTGCCAGTAGTCCGACAGGGACTCAGCCCCAGCATTTT
cdr3_aa: CASSPTGTQPQHF

clone_size: once
d_call: .
j_call: TRBJ1-2
v_call: TRBV5-6
cdr3_nt: TGTGCCAGCAGCTTTATTGGAGATGGCTACACCTTC
cdr3_aa: CASSFIGDGYTF

clone_size: .
d_call: .
j_call: TRBJ2-5
v_call: TRBV2
cdr3_nt: TGTGCCAGCAGAGAGGACAGAACGACAGAGACCCAGTACTTC
cdr3_aa: CASREDRTTETQYF

clone_size: .
d_call: .
j_call: TRBJ1-1
v_call: TRBV7-2
cdr3_nt: TGTGCCAGCAGCTTAGTAGGGAGGGGGTGGGCTGAAGCTTTCTTT
cdr3_aa: CASSLVGRGWAEAFF

clone_size: .
d_call: .
j_call: TRBJ1-1
v_call: TRBV19
cdr3_nt: TGTGCCAGTAGTGATCAACAGACTGAAGCTTTCTTT
cdr3_aa: CASSDQQTEAFF

clone_size: .
d_call: TRBD1
j_call: TRBJ1-5
v_call: TRBV6-1
cdr3_nt: TGTGCCAGCAGTGAAGCGGACAGGGGGGGACAGCCCCAGCATTTT
cdr3_aa: CASSEADRGGQPQHF

clone_size: .
d_call: .
j_call: TRBJ1-2
v_call: TRBV6-1
cdr3_nt: TGTGCCAGCAGTTCGGACAGCCTTTTAGGCTACACCTTC
cdr3_aa: CASSSDSLLGYTF

clone_size: .
d_call: .
j_call: TRBJ1-5
v_call: TRBV6-1
cdr3_nt: TGTGCCAGCAGTGAAGGGGGGGGCGGTCAGCCCCAGCATTTT
cdr3_aa: CASSEGGGGQPQHF

clone_size: once
d_call: .
j_call: TRBJ2-3
v_call: TRBV5-8
cdr3_nt: TGTGCCAGCACCCTGCGGGGAGAGATAGATACGCAGTATTTT
cdr3_aa: CASTLRGEIDTQYF

clone_size: once
d_call: TRBD1
j_call: TRBJ1-1
v_call: TRBV5-1
cdr3_nt: TGCGCCAGCAGCTTGACCCGGGACAGGACCTTGAACACTGAAGCTTTCTTT
cdr3_aa: CASSLTRDRTLNTEAFF